The clone carrying this T cell receptor (beta chain) showed up just once. Its antigen is currently unknown. The entry originates in a study of cytomegalovirus exposure and HLA in healthy donors. Broader study findings: Among the sequence variants, a highly shared cluster was likely an artifact of sequencing. Analyzed later, most CMV-associated TCR beta chains appeared HLA-restricted.

Germline V CDR1 and CDR2: SGHRS, YFSETQ. This CDR3 contains 16 residues. The germline V and J ends were trimmed by 0 bases and 6 bases, with 16 bases remaining between them. Donors were ostensibly healthy at sampling, although undocumented immune exposures were probable. PCR primers comprised 60 Vbeta and 13 Jbeta primers. TCRdb's copy holds only in-frame clones and misses some; the assay was immunoSEQ multiplex PCR. The sample yields roughly 150,000 clones, around 84% seen once. The sample taken for sequencing was PBMCs. This receptor was obtained from a boy aged 2-15 years in good health and CMV-seronegative. The V and J genes are TRBV5-1 and TRBJ1-3; D call uncertain. In nucleotides, the CDR3 is TGCGCCAGCAGCTTGGGGCCTGGTTCCGGAGTAAACACCATATATTTT. It specifies CASSLGPGSGVNTIYF.